This T cell receptor (beta chain) is from a study of control samples from healthy donors and cancer patients. Assay: immunoSEQ multiplex PCR; the TCRdb copy retains only in-frame clones and omits some. The data show 55,000 to 70,000 clones, around 93% seen once. The CDR3 is 15 residues long. V was pared by 3 bases and J by 10 bases, with 9 bases of the junction left unmatched. CDR1 is ENHRY, CDR2 SYGVKD, per germline. This receptor was obtained from a man aged 25-45 years with colorectal cancer. The chain links TRBV10-3 to TRBJ1-4; TRBD1 matches at 9 bases. The sample comprised PBMCs. CDR3 amino acids: CAISDQGQGLGKLFF. CDR3 DNA: TGTGCCATCAGTGATCAGGGACAGGGCCTTGGAAAACTGTTTTTT.